This TCR beta chain was observed in a study of early T cells in non-severe SARS-CoV-2 infection. The germline V gene encodes CDR1 KGHSH and CDR2 LQKENI. This CDR3 has 17 residues. Trimming cost V 0 bases and J 6 bases; bases outside gene matches: 8. MiXCR was run by TCRdb on the 5' RACE reads, yielding one entry per CDR3 protein. The data show more than 20,000 distinct CDR3 sequences, approximately 5.8% seen once. This clonotype was detected many times. The chain carries TRBV18 and TRBJ2-2, with 9 bases fitting TRBD1. The receptor comes from an adult who was a healthcare worker with PCR-confirmed SARS-CoV-2 infection or an uninfected control (not recorded which). The sequencing used whole blood, collected at baseline. CDR3 protein: CASSPPIGTGFPGELFF. CDR3 nucleotides: TGTGCCAGCTCACCACCGATCGGGACAGGGTTCCCCGGGGAGCTGTTTTTT.